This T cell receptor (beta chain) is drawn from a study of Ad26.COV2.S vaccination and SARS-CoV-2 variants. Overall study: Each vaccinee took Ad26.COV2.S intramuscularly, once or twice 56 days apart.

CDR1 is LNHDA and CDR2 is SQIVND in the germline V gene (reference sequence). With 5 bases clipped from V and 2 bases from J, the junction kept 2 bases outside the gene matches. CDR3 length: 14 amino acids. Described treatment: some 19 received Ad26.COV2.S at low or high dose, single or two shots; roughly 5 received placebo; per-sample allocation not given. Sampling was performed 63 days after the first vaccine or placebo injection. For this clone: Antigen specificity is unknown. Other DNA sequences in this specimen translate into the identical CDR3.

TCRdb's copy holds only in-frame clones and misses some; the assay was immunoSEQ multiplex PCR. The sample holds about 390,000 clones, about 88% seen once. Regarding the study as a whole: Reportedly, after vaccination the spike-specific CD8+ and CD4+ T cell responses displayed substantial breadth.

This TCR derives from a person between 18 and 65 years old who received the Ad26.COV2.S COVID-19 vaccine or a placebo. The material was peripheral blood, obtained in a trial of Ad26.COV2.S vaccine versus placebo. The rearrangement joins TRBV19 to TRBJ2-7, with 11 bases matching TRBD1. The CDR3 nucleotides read TGTGCCAGTAGTTGGACAGGGGGCACCTACGAGCAGTACTTC. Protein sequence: CASSWTGGTYEQYF.